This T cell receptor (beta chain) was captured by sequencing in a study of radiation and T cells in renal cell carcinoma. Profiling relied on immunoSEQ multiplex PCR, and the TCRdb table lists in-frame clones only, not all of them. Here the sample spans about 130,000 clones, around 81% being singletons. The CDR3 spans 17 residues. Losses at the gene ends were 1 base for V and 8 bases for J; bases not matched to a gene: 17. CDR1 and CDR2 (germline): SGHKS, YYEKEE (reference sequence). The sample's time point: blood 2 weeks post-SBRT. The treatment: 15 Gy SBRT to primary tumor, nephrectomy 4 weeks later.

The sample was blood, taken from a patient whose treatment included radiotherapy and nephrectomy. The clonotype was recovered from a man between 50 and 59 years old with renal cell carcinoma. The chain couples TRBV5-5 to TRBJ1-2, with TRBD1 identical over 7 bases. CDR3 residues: CASSLTGTVATSSGYTF. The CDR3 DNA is TGTGCCAGCAGCTTGACCGGGACAGTAGCCACTTCCTCGGGCTACACCTTC.